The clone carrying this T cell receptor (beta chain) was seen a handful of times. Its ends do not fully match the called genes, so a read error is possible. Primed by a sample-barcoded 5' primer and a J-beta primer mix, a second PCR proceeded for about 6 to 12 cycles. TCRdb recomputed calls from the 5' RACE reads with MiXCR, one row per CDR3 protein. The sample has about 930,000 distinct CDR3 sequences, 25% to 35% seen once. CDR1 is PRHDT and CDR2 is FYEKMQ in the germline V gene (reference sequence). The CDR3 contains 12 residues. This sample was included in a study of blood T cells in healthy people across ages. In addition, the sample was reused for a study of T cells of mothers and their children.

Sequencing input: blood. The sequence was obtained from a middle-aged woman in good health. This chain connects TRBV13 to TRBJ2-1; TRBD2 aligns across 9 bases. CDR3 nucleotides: TGTGCCGGCAGCCAAGGAGCGGGGGGTGCGTTCTTC. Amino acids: CAGSQGAGGAFF.